Listed below are T cell receptor beta chains from one sample, sequenced in a study of neurological immune-mediated disorders. TCRdb reprocessed the 5' RACE reads via MiXCR and lists one record per CDR3 protein. The sample yields under 90,000 distinct CDR3 sequences, roughly 3.3% seen once. The sample taken for sequencing was PBMCs. These receptors were obtained from a woman between 50 and 59 years old with multiple sclerosis. CDR3s include the opening cysteine and the closing phenylalanine or tryptophan. A D gene is named only where the DNA matches it firmly. Rows give clone size only sometimes, using once, few, many, or a class for an expanded clone.

many | TRBJ1-6 | TRBV5-1 | . | TGCGCCAGCAGCTTGGGGCCCGCCCCCAATAATTCACCCCTCCACTTT | CASSLGPAPNNSPLHF
many | TRBJ2-7 | TRBV5-1 | . | TGCGCCAGCAGCCCAGGGGGAGGGATAGGGGTAGACGAGCAGTACTTC | CASSPGGGIGVDEQYF
many | TRBJ1-2 | TRBV14 | . | TGTGCCAGCAGCCCCGGAAGGTCGTTGTGGCTGGTTCCCTATGGCTACACCTTC | CASSPGRSLWLVPYGYTF
many | TRBJ2-7 | TRBV7-3 | . | TGTGCCAGCAGCGCCTCTGTGGGACATTCTTACGAGCAGTACTTC | CASSASVGHSYEQYF
many | TRBJ1-5 | TRBV9 | . | TGTGCCAGCAGCCGGGAGGCCAATCAGCCCCAGCATTTT | CASSREANQPQHF
many | TRBJ2-1 | TRBV12-3/TRBV12-4 | TRBD2 | TGTGCCAGCTCTCGGGGAGGGAATGAGCAGTTCTTC | CASSRGGNEQFF
many | TRBJ2-5 | TRBV7-2 | TRBD2 | TGTGCCAGCAGAATCTCCGGAGTAGCGGGGTCGGTCGAGACCCAGTACTTC | CASRISGVAGSVETQYF
many | TRBJ2-7 | TRBV4-3 | . | TGCGCCAGCAGCCCATCCGCGGGTCTATCCTACGAGCAGTACTTC | CASSPSAGLSYEQYF
many | TRBJ2-7 | TRBV20-1 | TRBD1 | TGCAGTGCTAGACCGACAGGGACCACCTACGAGCAGTACTTC | CSARPTGTTYEQYF
many | TRBJ2-2 | TRBV5-1 | . | TGCGCCAGCAGCGAGTCTACCACCGGGGAGCTGTTTTTT | CASSESTTGELFF
few | TRBJ1-1 | TRBV7-9 | . | TGTGCCAGCAGGAACTGGAGGGGAAGCGGCACTGAAGCTTTCTTT | CASRNWRGSGTEAFF
many | TRBJ1-2 | TRBV29-1 | . | TGCAGCGTTCGACTGTCCCCTGACTATGGCTACACCTTC | CSVRLSPDYGYTF
many | TRBJ1-6 | TRBV20-1 | . | TGCAGTGCTAGGGGCAGAAACCACTATAATTCACCCCTCCACTTT | CSARGRNHYNSPLHF
few | TRBJ2-4 | TRBV4-2 | . | TGTGCCAGCAGCCAAGAGACGGCGACTCATCAGTACTTC | CASSQETATHQYF
many | TRBJ2-7 | TRBV20-1 | . | TGCAGGGTCCGGCAGGGGGGCGAGCAGTACTTC | CRVRQGGEQYF
many | TRBJ1-1 | TRBV12-3/TRBV12-4 | . | TGTGCCAGCAGTTTTCAGGGTGAAGCTTTCTTT | CASSFQGEAFF
many | TRBJ2-7 | TRBV20-1 | . | TGCAGTGCTAGAGACCCGACTGCTTCCTACGAGCAGTACTTC | CSARDPTASYEQYF
few | TRBJ1-2 | TRBV27 | . | TGTGCCAGCAGTTACGCTGGAAAGGGATTTGATGGCTACACCTTC | CASSYAGKGFDGYTF
many | TRBJ1-2 | TRBV20-1 | . | TGCAGTGCTAGAGTCCCAGGCTATGGCTACACCTTC | CSARVPGYGYTF
many | TRBJ1-1 | TRBV12-3/TRBV12-4 | TRBD1 | TGTGCCAGCAGTTTATCAGGGGGCTACACTGAAGCTTTCTTT | CASSLSGGYTEAFF
many | TRBJ2-5 | TRBV20-1 | . | TGCAGTGCTAGAGACAGACAAGAGACCCAGTACTTC | CSARDRQETQYF
once | TRBJ2-3 | TRBV20-1 | . | TGCAGTGCTAGAGGGGGTGGTGTCTTTCCCACAGATACGCAGTATTTT | CSARGGGVFPTDTQYF
few | TRBJ2-7 | TRBV6-1 | . | TGTGCCAGCAGCACCGGACAGAGCCCGTGGCAGTACTTC | CASSTGQSPWQYF
many | TRBJ1-6 | TRBV7-8 | TRBD1 | TGTGCCAGCAGTTTATACAGGACAGGGGTTACTTCACCCCTCCACTTT | CASSLYRTGVTSPLHF
many | TRBJ1-3 | TRBV5-6 | . | TGTGCCAGCAGCTTGTGGTGGGTCGAAAACACCATATATTTT | CASSLWWVENTIYF
many | TRBJ2-1 | TRBV7-2 | . | TGTGCCAGCAGCTCCCCCGGAGGGCCAACGGAGTTCTTC | CASSSPGGPTEFF
many | TRBJ2-1 | TRBV20-1 | . | TGCAGTGCCCTAGAGCAGTTCTTC | CSALEQFF
many | TRBJ2-7 | TRBV7-2 | . | TGTGCCAGCAGCCCGGACAGAGAATACGAGCAGTACTTC | CASSPDREYEQYF
. | TRBJ1-1 | TRBV5-1 | TRBD1 | TGCGCCAGCAGCTTGGAACCAGGGGGTTTCACTGAAGCTTTCTTT | CASSLEPGGFTEAFF
many | TRBJ2-2 | TRBV9 | . | TGTGCCAGCAGCGTAGGTGGGTTCGGGGAGCTGTTTTTT | CASSVGGFGELFF
many | TRBJ1-4 | TRBV5-1 | TRBD1 | TGCGCCAGCAGCTCAACAGGGGCCGGAGGTGAAAAACTGTTTTTT | CASSSTGAGGEKLFF
many | TRBJ1-5 | TRBV6-5 | . | TGTGCCAGCAGTTCCGGCAGGAGCAATCAGCCCCAGCATTTT | CASSSGRSNQPQHF
many | TRBJ2-3 | TRBV27 | . | TGTGCCAGCAAAGGTCAGGACCAACTATGGGGCACAGATACGCAGTATTTT | CASKGQDQLWGTDTQYF
many | TRBJ2-7 | TRBV20-1 | . | TGCAGTGCTAGGTCGGGCAGGGTGGACTACGAGCAGTACTTC | CSARSGRVDYEQYF
few | TRBJ1-4 | TRBV6-1 | . | TGTGCCAGCAGTAGGAGTTATTCGGAAAAACTGTTTTTT | CASSRSYSEKLFF
few | TRBJ2-1 | TRBV5-1 | TRBD1 | TGCGCCAGCAGCTTGAAACAGGGGGAGTCCTACAATGAGCAGTTCTTC | CASSLKQGESYNEQFF
many | TRBJ2-1 | TRBV12-3/TRBV12-4 | TRBD2 | TGTGCCAGCAGTTCGAGACTAGCGGGGATATACAATGAGCAGTTCTTC | CASSSRLAGIYNEQFF
many | TRBJ1-5 | TRBV7-2 | . | TGTGCCAGCAGCTCCCTTGGGGGGTACCAGCCCCAGCATTTT | CASSSLGGYQPQHF
many | TRBJ2-7 | TRBV2 | . | TGTGCCAGCGGCGAGAGTGGGTACGAGCAGTACTTC | CASGESGYEQYF
many | TRBJ2-7 | TRBV9 | . | TGTGCCAGCAGCAACCGACAGCGGGAGTACTTC | CASSNRQREYF
many | TRBJ2-6 | TRBV7-6 | . | TGTGCCAGCAGCCCCGATTCTGGGGCCAACGTCCTGACTTTC | CASSPDSGANVLTF
many | TRBJ2-3 | TRBV7-6 | . | TGTGCCAGCAGCCTTCTAGGGTACACAGATACGCAGTATTTT | CASSLLGYTDTQYF
many | TRBJ1-5 | TRBV6-1 | . | TGTGCCAGCAGTACAAGCAATCAGCCCCAGCATTTT | CASSTSNQPQHF
. | TRBJ2-3 | TRBV7-9 | . | TGTGACAGCAGCACGTCGGGGGATACGCAGTATTTT | CDSSTSGDTQYF
many | TRBJ2-7 | TRBV12-3/TRBV12-4 | TRBD1 | TGTGCCAGCAGTTCCACCGGGACAGGGACCCCCTACGAGCAGTACTTC | CASSSTGTGTPYEQYF
many | TRBJ1-4 | TRBV12-3/TRBV12-4 | . | TGTGCCAGCAGTTTACGGAATCGGGAAAAACTGTTTTTT | CASSLRNREKLFF
many | TRBJ1-3 | TRBV5-5 | . | TGTGCCAGCAGCTTGGCAGGCCAGTTCTCTGGAAACACCATATATTTT | CASSLAGQFSGNTIYF
many | TRBJ2-1 | TRBV24-1 | . | TGTGCCACCAGTGATCATGGATCGCACAATGAGCAGTTCTTC | CATSDHGSHNEQFF
few | TRBJ2-7 | TRBV5-6 | . | TGTGCCAGCAGCCGGAGGGGAGGGACATACGAGCAGTACTTC | CASSRRGGTYEQYF
many | TRBJ1-5 | TRBV10-3 | . | TGTGCCATCAGTGAGCCAAATAGCAATCAGCCCCAGCATTTT | CAISEPNSNQPQHF
many | TRBJ1-1 | TRBV3-1 | TRBD1 | TGTGCCAGCAGCAACAGGGGGAACACTGAAGCTTTCTTT | CASSNRGNTEAFF
many | TRBJ1-3 | TRBV6-6 | . | TGTGCCAGCAGCCTGGGACGGGGAGGGAACACCATATATTTT | CASSLGRGGNTIYF
many | TRBJ1-5 | TRBV20-1 | . | TGCAGTGCATACGGGGGATGGGGCCAGCCCCAGCATTTT | CSAYGGWGQPQHF